One sample yielded the 16 T cell receptor beta chains listed below, sequenced in a study of CD8+ T cells in alopecia areata. Treatment specified: oral pan-JAK inhibitor, 5-10 mg twice daily. cDNA reverse transcribed from extracted RNA served as the sequencing template. Some clones are missing from TCRdb's copy, which holds only in-frame ones; the method was immunoSEQ multiplex PCR. The sample lists fewer than 250,000 clones, less than 45% occurring once. The sequenced sample was CD4+ T cells sorted from blood, obtained between weeks 30 and 35, from a patient treated with tofacitinib. These receptors came from a human donor with alopecia areata.

This clone has a handful of counts. This rearrangement joins TRBV30 to TRBJ2-1; possibly TRBD2 for D (7 bases). Per germline, CDR1 GTSNPN and CDR2 SVGIG (reference sequence). CDR3 length: 16 residues. Trimming stripped 0 bases from V and 5 bases from J, with 17 bases between. For the CDR3, the DNA is TGTGCCTGGAGTGTAAAAGGGTTAGGGGGGGACAATGAGCAGTTCTTC. It codes for CAWSVKGLGGDNEQFF.

V usage is TRBV11-3 and J usage is TRBJ2-7; D gene ambiguous. This CDR3 is 12 amino acids long. V lost 1 base and J lost 3, with 4 bases in between. In germline, CDR1 is SGHNT, CDR2 YENEEA. DNA for the CDR3: TGTGCCAGCAGCTTAGGCAGCTACGAGCAGTACTTC. It yields the protein CASSLGSYEQYF.

This rearrangement joins TRBV29-1 to TRBJ2-3; a weak D match, TRBD1 (6 bases). CDR1 is SQVTM and CDR2 is ANQGSEA in the germline V gene. V dropped 7 bases and J dropped 1 base, with 12 bases sitting between them. This CDR3 spans 13 amino acids. CDR3 coding DNA: TGCAGCGCCGATGGGACACGCACAGATACGCAGTATTTT. It yields the protein CSADGTRTDTQYF.

The rearrangement joins TRBV6-5 to TRBJ2-5; D perhaps matches TRBD2 (6 bases). The germline CDR1 and CDR2 sequences are MNHEY and SVGAGI. The CDR3 extends over 15 amino acids. V shed 0 bases and J shed 2 bases, with 10 bases lying between them. The CDR3 DNA follows: TGTGCCAGCAGTTACTCCCCCGCGGGACAAGAGACCCAGTACTTC. Amino acid sequence: CASSYSPAGQETQYF.

The chain is built from TRBV30 and TRBJ1-4; no reliable D call. The CDR3 is made up of 13 amino acids. The germline V and J ends were trimmed by 5 bases and 8 bases, with 15 bases remaining between them. CDR1 GTSNPN and CDR2 SVGIG come from the germline V gene (reference sequence). For the CDR3, the DNA is TGTGCCTGGGGCCCGGCGGTGGGCGAAAAACTGTTTTTT. Its translation: CAWGPAVGEKLFF.

V gene TRBV4-1 combines with J gene TRBJ1-5, with D tentatively TRBD1 (5 bases). The CDR3 totals 17 residues. Germline V gives CDR1 MGHRA, CDR2 YSYEKL. Trimming cost V 1 base and J 1 base, with 14 bases left between them. This chain's CDR3 is CASSQAGASGSNQPQHF. CDR3 DNA sequence: TGCGCCAGCAGCCAAGCCGGTGCATCAGGGAGCAATCAGCCCCAGCATTTT.

This clone has a handful of counts. The chain has TRBV29-1 and TRBJ2-5; 8 bases agree with TRBD1. Germline V gene lookup returns CDR1 SQVTM and CDR2 ANQGSEA. The CDR3 covers 11 residues. The trim removed 6 bases at V and 9 bases at J, leaving 6 bases unmatched. The CDR3 sequence is CSVQPGQAQYF. CDR3 coding DNA: TGCAGCGTGCAGCCGGGACAGGCCCAGTACTTC. Full variable domain (missing parts from reference TRBV29-1 and TRBJ2-5): SAVISQKPSRDICQRGTSLTIQCQVDSQVTMMFWYRQQPGQSLTLIATANQGSEATYESGFVIDKFPISRPNLTFSTLTVSNMSPEDSSIYLCSVQPGQAQYFGPGTRLLVL.

This chain connects TRBV27 to TRBJ2-7; D may be TRBD2 (7 bases). This CDR3 region has 18 residues. V lost 2 bases, J lost 2 bases, and 22 bases lay in between. CDR1 and CDR2 from the germline V gene are MNHEY and SMNVEV (reference sequence). The CDR3 nucleotides are TGTGCCAGCAGTTTAATTGTTGGTGGCGGGGGCGATCCCTACGAGCAGTACTTC. It translates to CASSLIVGGGGDPYEQYF.

This clone was observed a handful of times. V gene TRBV12-5 combines with J gene TRBJ1-1; D is uncertain. Trimming removed 2 bases at V and 5 bases at J, with 9 bases between. The CDR3 covers 13 residues. Looked up from germline, CDR1 is LGHNT and CDR2 is FRNRAP. The CDR3 DNA is TGTGCTAGTGGTTTGAGTGGGTGGACTGAAGCTTTCTTT. Protein sequence: CASGLSGWTEAFF.

The chain carries TRBV6-1 and TRBJ2-3; D may be TRBD1 (6 bases). The CDR3 is 15 residues long. Germline CDR1 and CDR2: MNHNS and SASEGT. Trimming cost V 1 base and J 1 base, with 9 bases left between them. CDR3 in DNA: TGTGCCAGCAGTGAAGTGCAGGGGCGCACAGATACGCAGTATTTT. This codes for CASSEVQGRTDTQYF.

This clone has a handful of counts. The gene calls are TRBV6-5 and TRBJ2-7, with D unresolved. The germline V gene has CDR1 MNHEY and CDR2 SVGAGI. The CDR3 length is 13 residues. Trimming removed 2 bases at V and 0 bases at J, with 5 bases between. CDR3 sequence reads: CASSYDFSYEQYF. The CDR3, as DNA: TGTGCCAGCAGTTACGACTTCTCCTACGAGCAGTACTTC.

The V gene is TRBV30, the J gene TRBJ2-1, with D perhaps given as TRBD1 or TRBD2 (5 bases each). Trimming left V 1 base short and J 10 bases short, with 20 bases between. Germline V gives CDR1 GTSNPN, CDR2 SVGIG (reference sequence). The CDR3 loop spans 15 amino acids. For the CDR3, the DNA is TGTGCCTGGAGTGATGTTAGGGACCTAATTTTGGAGCAGTTCTTC. Amino acids: CAWSDVRDLILEQFF.

The J gene is TRBJ2-3, the V gene TRBV7-9; TRBD2 aligns across 7 bases. V lost 6 bases and J lost 3; bases outside the gene matches: 0. The CDR3 covers 12 residues. Germline-derived CDR1 and CDR2 are SEHNR and FQNEAQ (reference sequence). This CDR3 is CASRRETDTQYF. CDR3 DNA: TGTGCCAGCAGGCGGGAGACAGATACGCAGTATTTT.

This sequence joins TRBV4-1 and TRBJ1-5; the D is unclear. The CDR3 has 13 residues. CDR1 is MGHRA, CDR2 YSYEKL, per germline. Trimming shortened V by 4 bases and J by 7 bases, and 11 bases separated the two germline ends. CDR3 coding DNA: TGCGCCAGCAGCCGTTTCGAGGGACAGCCCCAGCATTTT. It encodes CASSRFEGQPQHF.

The chain joins TRBV15 to TRBJ1-4; D is possibly TRBD1 (6 bases). This CDR3 region has 15 residues. Germline V gene lookup returns CDR1 LNHNV and CDR2 YYDKDF (reference sequence). V gave up 0 bases and J gave up 7 bases, with 12 bases separating them. This chain's CDR3 is CATSRDRGAGEKLFF. CDR3 nucleotide sequence: TGTGCCACCAGCAGAGATCGGGGGGCCGGTGAAAAACTGTTTTTT.

The gene calls are TRBV29-1 and TRBJ1-2; D possibly corresponds to TRBD1 (6 bases). The V gene lost 7 bases and the J gene lost 8 bases, with 26 bases spanning the gap. The CDR3 is 15 amino acids. Per germline, CDR1 SQVTM and CDR2 ANQGSEA. The CDR3 reads CSAWTTAQGTEGYTF. The CDR3 DNA reads TGCAGCGCTTGGACTACGGCCCAGGGGACGGAAGGCTACACCTTC. The full variable domain, completed using reference TRBV29-1 and TRBJ1-2, is SAVISQKPSRDICQRGTSLTIQCQVDSQVTMMFWYRQQPGQSLTLIATANQGSEATYESGFVIDKFPISRPNLTFSTLTVSNMSPEDSSIYLCSAWTTAQGTEGYTFGSGTRLTVV.